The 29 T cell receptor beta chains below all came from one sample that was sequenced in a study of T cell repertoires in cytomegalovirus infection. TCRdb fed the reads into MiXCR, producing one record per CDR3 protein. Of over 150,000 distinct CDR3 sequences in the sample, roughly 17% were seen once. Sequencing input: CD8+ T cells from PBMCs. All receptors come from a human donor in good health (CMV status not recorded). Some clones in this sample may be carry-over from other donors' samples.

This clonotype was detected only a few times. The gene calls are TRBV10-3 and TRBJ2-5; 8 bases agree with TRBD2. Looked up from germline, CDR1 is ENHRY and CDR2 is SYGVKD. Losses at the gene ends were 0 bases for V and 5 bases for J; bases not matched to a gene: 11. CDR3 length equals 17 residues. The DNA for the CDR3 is TGTGCCATCAGTGAGTCTGAGACCGGGGGGGCCGGTGAGACCCAGTACTTC. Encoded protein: CAISESETGGAGETQYF.

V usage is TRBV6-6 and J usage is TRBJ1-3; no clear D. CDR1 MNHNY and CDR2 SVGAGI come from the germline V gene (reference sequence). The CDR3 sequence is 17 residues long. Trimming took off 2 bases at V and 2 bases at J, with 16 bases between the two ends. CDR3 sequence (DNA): TGTGCCAGCAGTTACGAGACGGGTACGGTCCCTGGAAACACCATATATTTT. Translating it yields CASSYETGTVPGNTIYF.

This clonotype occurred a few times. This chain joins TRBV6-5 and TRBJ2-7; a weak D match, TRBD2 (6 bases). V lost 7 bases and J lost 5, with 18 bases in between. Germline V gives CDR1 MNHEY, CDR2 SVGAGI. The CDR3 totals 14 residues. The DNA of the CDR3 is TGTGCCAGCACCCAATCGATGGGGGGAGACGAGCAGTACTTC. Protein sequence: CASTQSMGGDEQYF.

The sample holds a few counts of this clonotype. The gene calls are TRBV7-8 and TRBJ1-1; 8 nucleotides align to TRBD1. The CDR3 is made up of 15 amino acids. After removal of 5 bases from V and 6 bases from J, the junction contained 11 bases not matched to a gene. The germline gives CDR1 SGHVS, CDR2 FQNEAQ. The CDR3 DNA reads TGTGCCAGCAGCGGGCGACAGGGGTACCTCGCTGAAGCTTTCTTT. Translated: CASSGRQGYLAEAFF. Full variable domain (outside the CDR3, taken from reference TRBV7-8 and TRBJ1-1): GAGVSQSPRYKVAKRGQDVALRCDPISGHVSLFWYQQALGQGPEFLTYFQNEAQLDKSGLPSDRFFAERPEGSVSTLKIQRTQQEDSAVYLCASSGRQGYLAEAFFGQGTRLTVV.

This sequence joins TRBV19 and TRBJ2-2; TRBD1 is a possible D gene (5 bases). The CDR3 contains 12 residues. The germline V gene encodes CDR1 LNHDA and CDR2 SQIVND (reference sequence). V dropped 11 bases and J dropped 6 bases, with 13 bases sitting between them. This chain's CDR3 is CACIRVPGELFF. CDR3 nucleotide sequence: TGTGCCTGCATCAGGGTCCCCGGGGAGCTGTTTTTT.

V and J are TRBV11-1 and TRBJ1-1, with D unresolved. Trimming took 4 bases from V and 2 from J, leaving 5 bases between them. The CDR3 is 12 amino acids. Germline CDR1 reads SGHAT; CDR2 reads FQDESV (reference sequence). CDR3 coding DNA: TGTGCCAGCAGCTGGTCAAACACTGAAGCTTTCTTT. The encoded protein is CASSWSNTEAFF.

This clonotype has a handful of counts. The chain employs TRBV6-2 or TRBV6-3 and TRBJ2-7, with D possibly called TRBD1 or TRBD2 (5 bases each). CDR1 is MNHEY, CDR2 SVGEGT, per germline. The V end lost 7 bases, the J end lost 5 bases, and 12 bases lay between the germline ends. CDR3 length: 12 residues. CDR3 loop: CASTAWGNEQYF. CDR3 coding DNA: TGTGCCAGCACGGCATGGGGGAACGAGCAGTACTTC.

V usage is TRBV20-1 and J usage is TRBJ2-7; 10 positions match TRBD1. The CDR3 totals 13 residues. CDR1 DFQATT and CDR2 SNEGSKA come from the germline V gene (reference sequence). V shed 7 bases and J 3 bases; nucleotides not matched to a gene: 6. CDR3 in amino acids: CSVPRTGGYEQYF. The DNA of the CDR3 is TGCAGTGTACCCCGGACAGGGGGCTACGAGCAGTACTTC.

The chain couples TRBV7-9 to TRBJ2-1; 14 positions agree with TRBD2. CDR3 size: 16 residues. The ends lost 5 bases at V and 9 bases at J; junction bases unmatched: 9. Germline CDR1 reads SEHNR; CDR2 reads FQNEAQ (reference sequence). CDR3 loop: CASSPRLAGGQGEQFF. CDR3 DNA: TGTGCCAGCAGCCCTCGACTAGCGGGGGGGCAAGGTGAGCAGTTCTTC.

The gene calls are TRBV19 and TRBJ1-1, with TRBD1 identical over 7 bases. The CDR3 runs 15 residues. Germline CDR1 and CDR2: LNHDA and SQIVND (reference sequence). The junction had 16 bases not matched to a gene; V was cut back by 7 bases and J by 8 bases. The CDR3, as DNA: TGTGCCAGTACCGATCCGGGACAGCGACGCCAAGAAGCTTTCTTT. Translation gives CASTDPGQRRQEAFF. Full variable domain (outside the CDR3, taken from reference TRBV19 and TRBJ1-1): DGGITQSPKYLFRKEGQNVTLSCEQNLNHDAMYWYRQDPGQGLRLIYYSQIVNDFQKGDIAEGYSVSREKKESFPLTVTSAQKNPTAFYLCASTDPGQRRQEAFFGQGTRLTVV.

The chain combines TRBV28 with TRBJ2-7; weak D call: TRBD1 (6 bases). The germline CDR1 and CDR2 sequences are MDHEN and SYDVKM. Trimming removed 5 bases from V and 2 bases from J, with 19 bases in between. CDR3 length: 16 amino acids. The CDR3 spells CASSPPHDRFTYEQYF. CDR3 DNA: TGTGCCAGCAGTCCCCCCCACGACAGGTTCACCTACGAGCAGTACTTC. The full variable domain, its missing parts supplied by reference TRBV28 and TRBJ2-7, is DVKVTQSSRYLVKRTGEKVFLECVQDMDHENMFWYRQDPGLGLRLIYFSYDVKMKEKGDIPEGYSVSREKKERFSLILESASTNQTSMYLCASSPPHDRFTYEQYFGPGTRLTVT.

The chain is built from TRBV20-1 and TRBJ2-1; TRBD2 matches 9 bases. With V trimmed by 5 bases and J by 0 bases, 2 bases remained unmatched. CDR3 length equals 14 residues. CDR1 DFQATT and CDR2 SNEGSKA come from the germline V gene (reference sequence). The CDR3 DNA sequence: TGCAGTGCTCCTAGCGGGACCTCCTACAATGAGCAGTTCTTC. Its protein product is CSAPSGTSYNEQFF.

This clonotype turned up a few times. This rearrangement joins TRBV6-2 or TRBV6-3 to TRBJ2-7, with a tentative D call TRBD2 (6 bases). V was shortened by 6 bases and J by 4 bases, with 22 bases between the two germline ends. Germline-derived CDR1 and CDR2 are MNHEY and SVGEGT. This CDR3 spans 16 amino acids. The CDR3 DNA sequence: TGTGCCAGCAGAGGACATCCGGGACTGATAATATACGAGCAGTACTTC. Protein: CASRGHPGLIIYEQYF.

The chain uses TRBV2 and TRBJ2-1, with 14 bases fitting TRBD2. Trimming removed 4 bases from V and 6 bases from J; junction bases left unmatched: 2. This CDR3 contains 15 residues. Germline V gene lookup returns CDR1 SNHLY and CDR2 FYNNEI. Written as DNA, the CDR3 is TGTGCCAGCAGTGTGGGACTAGCGGGGGCCAATGAGCAGTTCTTC. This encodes CASSVGLAGANEQFF.

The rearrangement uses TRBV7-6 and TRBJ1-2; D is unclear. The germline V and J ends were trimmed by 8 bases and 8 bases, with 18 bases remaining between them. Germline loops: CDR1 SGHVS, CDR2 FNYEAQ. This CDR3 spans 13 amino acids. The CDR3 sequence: CASLDSRLGGYTF. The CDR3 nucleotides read TGTGCCAGCCTGGACTCCCGCCTGGGGGGCTACACCTTC.

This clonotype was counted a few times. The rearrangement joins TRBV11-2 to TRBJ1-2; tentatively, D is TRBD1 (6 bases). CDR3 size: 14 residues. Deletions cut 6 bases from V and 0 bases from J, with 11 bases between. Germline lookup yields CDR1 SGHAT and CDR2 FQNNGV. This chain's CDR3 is CASRGGLPNYGYTF. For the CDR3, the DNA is TGTGCCAGCAGGGGGGGCTTACCTAACTATGGCTACACCTTC. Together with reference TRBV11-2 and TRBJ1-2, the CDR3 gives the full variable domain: EAGVAQSPRYKIIEKRQSVAFWCNPISGHATLYWYQQILGQGPKLLIQFQNNGVVDDSQLPKDRFSAERLKGVDSTLKIQPAKLEDSAVYLCASRGGLPNYGYTFGSGTRLTVV.

Here the CDR3 reads CASSLGVGTAPNYGYTF. The CDR3 coding sequence is TGTGCCAGCAGCTTAGGGGTTGGGACGGCTCCTAACTATGGCTACACCTTC. The gene calls are TRBV7-9 and TRBJ1-2, with D tentatively TRBD1 (5 bases). CDR3 length: 17 amino acids. Germline-derived CDR1 and CDR2 are SEHNR and FQNEAQ (reference sequence). V lost 1 base and J lost 0, with 15 bases in between. Supplemented by reference TRBV7-9 and TRBJ1-2, the full variable domain reads DTGVSQNPRHKITKRGQNVTFRCDPISEHNRLYWYRQTLGQGPEFLTYFQNEAQLEKSRLLSDRFSAERPKGSFSTLEIQRTEQGDSAMYLCASSLGVGTAPNYGYTFGSGTRLTVV.

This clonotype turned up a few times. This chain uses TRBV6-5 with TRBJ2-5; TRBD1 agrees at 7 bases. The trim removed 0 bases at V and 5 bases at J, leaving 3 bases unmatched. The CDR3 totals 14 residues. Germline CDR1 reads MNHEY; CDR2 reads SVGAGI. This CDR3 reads CASSYSSRGETQYF. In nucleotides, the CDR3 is TGTGCCAGCAGTTACTCGAGCAGGGGGGAGACCCAGTACTTC.

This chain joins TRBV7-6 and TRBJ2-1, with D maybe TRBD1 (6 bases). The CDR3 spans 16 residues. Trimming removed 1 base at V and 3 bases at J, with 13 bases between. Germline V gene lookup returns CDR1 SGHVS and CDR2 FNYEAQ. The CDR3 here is CASSLELDRFYNEQFF. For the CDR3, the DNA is TGTGCCAGCAGCTTAGAGCTTGACAGGTTCTACAATGAGCAGTTCTTC.

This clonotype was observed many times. The CDR3 region is CASSYSSTDTQYF. DNA of the CDR3: TGTGCCAGCAGTTACTCAAGCACAGATACGCAGTATTTT. The genes are TRBV6-5 and TRBJ2-3; D is unclear. V shed 0 bases and J shed 0 bases, with 1 base lying between them. The CDR3 is 13 residues long. The germline V gene has CDR1 MNHEY and CDR2 SVGAGI.

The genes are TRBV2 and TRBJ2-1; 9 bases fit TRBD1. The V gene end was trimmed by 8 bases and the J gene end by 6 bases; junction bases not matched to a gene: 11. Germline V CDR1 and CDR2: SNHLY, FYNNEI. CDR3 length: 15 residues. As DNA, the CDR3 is TGTGCCAGCGAGAGACCAGGGACAGGGATCAATGAGCAGTTCTTC. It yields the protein CASERPGTGINEQFF.

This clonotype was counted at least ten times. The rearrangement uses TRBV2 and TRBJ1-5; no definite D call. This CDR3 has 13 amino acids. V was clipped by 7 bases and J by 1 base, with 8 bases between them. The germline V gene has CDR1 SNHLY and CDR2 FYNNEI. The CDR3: CASMFYSNQPQHF. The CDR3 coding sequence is TGTGCCAGCATGTTTTACAGCAATCAGCCCCAGCATTTT.

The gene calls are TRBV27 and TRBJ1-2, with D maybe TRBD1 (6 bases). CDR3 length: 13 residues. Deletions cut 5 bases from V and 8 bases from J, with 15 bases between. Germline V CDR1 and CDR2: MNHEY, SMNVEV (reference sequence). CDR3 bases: TGTGCCAGCAGTAACGGGGGGCCCGGGGGCTACACCTTC. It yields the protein CASSNGGPGGYTF.

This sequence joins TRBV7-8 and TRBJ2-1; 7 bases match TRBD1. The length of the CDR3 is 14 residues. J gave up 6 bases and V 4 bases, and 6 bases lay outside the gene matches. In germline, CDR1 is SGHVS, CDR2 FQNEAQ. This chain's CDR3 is CASSYGTEVNEQFF. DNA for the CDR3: TGTGCCAGCAGCTACGGGACAGAAGTCAATGAGCAGTTCTTC.

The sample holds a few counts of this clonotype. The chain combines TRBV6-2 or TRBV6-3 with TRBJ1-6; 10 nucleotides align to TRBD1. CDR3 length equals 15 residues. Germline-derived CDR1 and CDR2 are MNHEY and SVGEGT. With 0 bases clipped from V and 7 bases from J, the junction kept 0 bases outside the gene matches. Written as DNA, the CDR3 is TGTGCCAGCAGTTACTCGACAGGGGGCAATTCACCCCTCCACTTT. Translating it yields CASSYSTGGNSPLHF.

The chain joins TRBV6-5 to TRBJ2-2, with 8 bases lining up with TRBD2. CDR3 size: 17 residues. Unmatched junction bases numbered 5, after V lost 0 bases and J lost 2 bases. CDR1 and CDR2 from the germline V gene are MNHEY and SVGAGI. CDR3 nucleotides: TGTGCCAGCAGTTACTCAAGAGCGGGGGCCAACACCGGGGAGCTGTTTTTT. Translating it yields CASSYSRAGANTGELFF.

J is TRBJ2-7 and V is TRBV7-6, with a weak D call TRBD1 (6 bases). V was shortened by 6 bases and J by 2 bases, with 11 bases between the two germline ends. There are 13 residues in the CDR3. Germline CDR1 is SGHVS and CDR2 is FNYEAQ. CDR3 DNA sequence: TGTGCCAGCAGTTACAGGGTCGCCTACGAGCAGTACTTC. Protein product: CASSYRVAYEQYF.

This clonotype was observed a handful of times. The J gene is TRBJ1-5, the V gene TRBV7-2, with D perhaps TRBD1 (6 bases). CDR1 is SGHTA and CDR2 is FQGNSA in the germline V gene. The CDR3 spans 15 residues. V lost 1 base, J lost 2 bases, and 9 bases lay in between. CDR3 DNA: TGTGCCAGCAGCTTAGACGGGGGCGGCAATCAGCCCCAGCATTTT. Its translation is CASSLDGGGNQPQHF.

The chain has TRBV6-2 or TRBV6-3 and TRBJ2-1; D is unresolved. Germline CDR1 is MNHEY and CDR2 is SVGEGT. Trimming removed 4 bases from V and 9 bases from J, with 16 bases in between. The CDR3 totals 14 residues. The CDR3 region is CASSFGIGHAEQFF. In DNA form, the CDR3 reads TGTGCCAGCAGTTTTGGTATAGGGCATGCTGAGCAGTTCTTC.